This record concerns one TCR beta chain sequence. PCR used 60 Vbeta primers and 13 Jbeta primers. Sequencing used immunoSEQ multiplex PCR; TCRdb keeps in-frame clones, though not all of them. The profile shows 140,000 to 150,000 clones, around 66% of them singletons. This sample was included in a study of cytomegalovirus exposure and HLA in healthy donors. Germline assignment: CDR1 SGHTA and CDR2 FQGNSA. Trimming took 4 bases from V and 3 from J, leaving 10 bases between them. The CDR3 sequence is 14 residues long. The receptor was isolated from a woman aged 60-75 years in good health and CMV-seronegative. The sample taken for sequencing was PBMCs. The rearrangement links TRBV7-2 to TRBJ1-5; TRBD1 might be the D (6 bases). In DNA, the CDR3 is TGTGCCAGCAGCTGGACAGCAAACAATCAGCCCCAGCATTTT. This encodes CASSWTANNQPQHF.